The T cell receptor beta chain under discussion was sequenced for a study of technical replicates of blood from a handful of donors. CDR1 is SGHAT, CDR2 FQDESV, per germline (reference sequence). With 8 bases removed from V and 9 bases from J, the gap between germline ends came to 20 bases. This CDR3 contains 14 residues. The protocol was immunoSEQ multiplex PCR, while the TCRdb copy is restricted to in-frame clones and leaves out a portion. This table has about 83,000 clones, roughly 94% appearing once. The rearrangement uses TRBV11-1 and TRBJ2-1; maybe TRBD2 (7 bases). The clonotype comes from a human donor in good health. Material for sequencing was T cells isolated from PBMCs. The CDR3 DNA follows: TGTGCCAGCGGGGGGGGGCCTCTCGCTAGTGAGCAGTTCTTC. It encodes CASGGGPLASEQFF.